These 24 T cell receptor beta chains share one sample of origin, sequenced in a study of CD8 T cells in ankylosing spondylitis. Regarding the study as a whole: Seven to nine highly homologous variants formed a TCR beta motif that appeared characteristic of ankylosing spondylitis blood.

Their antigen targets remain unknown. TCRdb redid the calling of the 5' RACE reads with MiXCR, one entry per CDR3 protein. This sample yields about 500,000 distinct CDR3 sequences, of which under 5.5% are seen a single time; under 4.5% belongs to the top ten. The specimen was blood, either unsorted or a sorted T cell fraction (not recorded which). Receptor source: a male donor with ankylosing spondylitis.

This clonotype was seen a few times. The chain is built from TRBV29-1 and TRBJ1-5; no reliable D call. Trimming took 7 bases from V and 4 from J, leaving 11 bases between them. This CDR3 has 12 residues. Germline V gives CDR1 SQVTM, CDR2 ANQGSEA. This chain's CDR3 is CSAKGFNQPQHF. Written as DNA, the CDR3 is TGCAGCGCGAAAGGCTTTAATCAGCCCCAGCATTTT.

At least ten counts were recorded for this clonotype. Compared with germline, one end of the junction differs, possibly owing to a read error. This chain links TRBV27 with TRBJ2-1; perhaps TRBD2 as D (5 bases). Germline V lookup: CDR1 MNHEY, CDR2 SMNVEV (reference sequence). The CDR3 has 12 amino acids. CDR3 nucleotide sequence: TGTGCCACCAGTGGACTGAATAATGAGCAGTTCTTC. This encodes CATSGLNNEQFF.

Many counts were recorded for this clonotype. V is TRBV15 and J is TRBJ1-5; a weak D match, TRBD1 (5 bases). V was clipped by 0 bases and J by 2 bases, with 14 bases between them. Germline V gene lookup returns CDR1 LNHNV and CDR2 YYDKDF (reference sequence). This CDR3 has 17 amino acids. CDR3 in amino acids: CATSRDKGAPGNQPQHF. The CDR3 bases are TGTGCCACCAGCAGAGATAAAGGGGCCCCCGGCAATCAGCCCCAGCATTTT.

CDR3 amino acids: CASSWRGLAGVNEQFF. The CDR3 coding sequence is TGTGCCAGCAGCTGGAGGGGACTAGCGGGAGTTAATGAGCAGTTCTTC. The V call is TRBV7-2, the J call TRBJ2-1, with 14 nucleotides matching TRBD2. The CDR3 runs 16 residues. V lost 4 bases to trimming and J lost 7 bases; unmatched junction nucleotides: 6. Germline V gene data show CDR1 as SGHTA and CDR2 as FQGNSA.

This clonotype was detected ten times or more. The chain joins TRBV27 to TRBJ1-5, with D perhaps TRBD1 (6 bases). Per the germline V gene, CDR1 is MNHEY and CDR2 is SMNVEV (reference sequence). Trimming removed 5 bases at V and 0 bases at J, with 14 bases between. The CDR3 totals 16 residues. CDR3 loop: CASSGIRQVSNQPQHF. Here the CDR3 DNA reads TGTGCCAGCAGTGGGATTAGACAGGTTAGCAATCAGCCCCAGCATTTT.

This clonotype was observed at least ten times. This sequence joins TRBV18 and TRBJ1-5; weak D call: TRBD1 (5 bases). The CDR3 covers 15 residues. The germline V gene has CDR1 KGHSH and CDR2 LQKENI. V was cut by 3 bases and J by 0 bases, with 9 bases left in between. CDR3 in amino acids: CASSPTADSNQPQHF. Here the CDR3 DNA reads TGTGCCAGCTCACCGACAGCCGATAGCAATCAGCCCCAGCATTTT.

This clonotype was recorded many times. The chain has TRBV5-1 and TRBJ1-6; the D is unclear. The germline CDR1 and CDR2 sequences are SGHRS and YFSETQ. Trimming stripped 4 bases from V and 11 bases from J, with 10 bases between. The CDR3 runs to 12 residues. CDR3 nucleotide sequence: TGCGCCAGCAGCAACCTGGAGGCACCCCTCCACTTT. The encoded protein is CASSNLEAPLHF.

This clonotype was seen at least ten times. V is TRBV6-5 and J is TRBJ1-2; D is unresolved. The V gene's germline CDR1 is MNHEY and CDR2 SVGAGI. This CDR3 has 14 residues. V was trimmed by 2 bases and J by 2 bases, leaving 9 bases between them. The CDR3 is CASSYESENYGYTF. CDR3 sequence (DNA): TGTGCCAGCAGTTACGAATCAGAAAACTATGGCTACACCTTC.

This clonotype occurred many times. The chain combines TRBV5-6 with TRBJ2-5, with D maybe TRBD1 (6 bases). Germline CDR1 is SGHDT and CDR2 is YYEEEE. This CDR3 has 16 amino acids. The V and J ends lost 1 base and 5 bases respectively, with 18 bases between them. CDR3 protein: CASSLWGLQGWETQYF. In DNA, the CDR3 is TGTGCCAGCAGCTTGTGGGGGCTCCAGGGGTGGGAGACCCAGTACTTC.

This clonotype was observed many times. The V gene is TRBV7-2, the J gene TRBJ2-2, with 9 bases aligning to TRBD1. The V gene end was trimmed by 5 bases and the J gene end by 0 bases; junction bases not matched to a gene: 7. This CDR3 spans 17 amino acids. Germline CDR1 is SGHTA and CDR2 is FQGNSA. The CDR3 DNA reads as TGTGCCAGCAGCCCAAATCGGGACAGGGCGAACACCGGGGAGCTGTTTTTT. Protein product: CASSPNRDRANTGELFF.

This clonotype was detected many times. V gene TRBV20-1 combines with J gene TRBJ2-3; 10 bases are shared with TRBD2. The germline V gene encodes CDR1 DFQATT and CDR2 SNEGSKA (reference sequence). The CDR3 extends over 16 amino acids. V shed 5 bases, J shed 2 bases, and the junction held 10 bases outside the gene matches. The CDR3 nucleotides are TGCAGTGCTCTTTTAGCGGGGGGATTTTACACAGATACGCAGTATTTT. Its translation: CSALLAGGFYTDTQYF.

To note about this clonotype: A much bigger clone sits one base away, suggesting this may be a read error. The CDR3: CTTSRGPWGHTEAFF. DNA of the CDR3: TGTACCACCAGTCGAGGGCCTTGGGGGCACACTGAAGCTTTCTTT. The V call is TRBV24-1, the J call TRBJ1-1; tentatively, D is TRBD1 (6 bases). CDR1 and CDR2 from the germline V gene are KGHDR and SFDVKD. The CDR3 sequence is 15 residues long.

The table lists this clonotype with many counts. In DNA, the CDR3 is TGCAGTGCTAAGCGGGTTGCTAGCACAGATACGCAGTATTTT. This encodes CSAKRVASTDTQYF. J is TRBJ2-3 and V is TRBV20-1; perhaps TRBD2 as D (6 bases). V lost 4 bases, J lost 0 bases, and 11 bases lay in between. The CDR3 covers 14 residues. The germline gives CDR1 DFQATT, CDR2 SNEGSKA (reference sequence).

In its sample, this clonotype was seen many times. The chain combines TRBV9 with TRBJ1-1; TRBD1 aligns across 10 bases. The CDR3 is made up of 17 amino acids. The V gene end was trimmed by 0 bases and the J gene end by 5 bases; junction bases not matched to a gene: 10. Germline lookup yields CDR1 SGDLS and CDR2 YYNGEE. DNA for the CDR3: TGTGCCAGCAGCGTAGCTGGTGGCGGACAGGGGGTAACTGAAGCTTTCTTT. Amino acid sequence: CASSVAGGGQGVTEAFF.

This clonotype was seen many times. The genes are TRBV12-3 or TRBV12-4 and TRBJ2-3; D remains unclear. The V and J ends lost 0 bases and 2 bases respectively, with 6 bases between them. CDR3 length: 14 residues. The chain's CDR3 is CASSLARNTDTQYF. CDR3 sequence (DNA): TGTGCCAGCAGTTTAGCTAGGAACACAGATACGCAGTATTTT.

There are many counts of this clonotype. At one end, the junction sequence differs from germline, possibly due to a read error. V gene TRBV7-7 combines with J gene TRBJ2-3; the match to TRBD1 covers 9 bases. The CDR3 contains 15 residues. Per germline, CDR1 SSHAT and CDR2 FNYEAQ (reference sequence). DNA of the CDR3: TGTGCTAGCAGCCCCGGGACAGGGCCCACAGATACGCAGTATTTT. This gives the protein CASSPGTGPTDTQYF.

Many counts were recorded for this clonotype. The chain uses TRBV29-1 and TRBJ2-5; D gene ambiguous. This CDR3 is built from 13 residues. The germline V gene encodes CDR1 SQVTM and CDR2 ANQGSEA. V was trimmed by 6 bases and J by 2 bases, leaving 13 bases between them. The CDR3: CSVSWGLQETQYF. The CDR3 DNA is TGCAGCGTATCGTGGGGTTTACAAGAGACCCAGTACTTC.

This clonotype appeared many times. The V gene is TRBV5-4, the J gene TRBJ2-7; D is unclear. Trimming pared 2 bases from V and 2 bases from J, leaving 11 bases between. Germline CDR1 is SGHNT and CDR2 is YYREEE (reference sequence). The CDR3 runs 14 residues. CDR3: CASSFLIEPYEQYF. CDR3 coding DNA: TGTGCCAGCAGCTTTCTAATCGAACCCTACGAGCAGTACTTC.

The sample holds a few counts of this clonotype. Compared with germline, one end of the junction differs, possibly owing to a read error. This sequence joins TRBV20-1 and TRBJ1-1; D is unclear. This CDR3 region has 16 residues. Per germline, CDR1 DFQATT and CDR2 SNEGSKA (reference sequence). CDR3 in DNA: TGCTGTGCTAGAGATCCCCGGACCGTCGATTTGGCTGAAGCTTTCTTT. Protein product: CCARDPRTVDLAEAFF.

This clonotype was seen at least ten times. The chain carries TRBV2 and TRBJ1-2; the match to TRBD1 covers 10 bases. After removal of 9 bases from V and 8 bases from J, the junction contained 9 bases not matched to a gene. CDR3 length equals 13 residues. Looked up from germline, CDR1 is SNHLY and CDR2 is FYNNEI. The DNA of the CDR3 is TGTGCCAGATGGAGGACAGGGGGAGAGGGCTACACCTTC. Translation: CARWRTGGEGYTF.

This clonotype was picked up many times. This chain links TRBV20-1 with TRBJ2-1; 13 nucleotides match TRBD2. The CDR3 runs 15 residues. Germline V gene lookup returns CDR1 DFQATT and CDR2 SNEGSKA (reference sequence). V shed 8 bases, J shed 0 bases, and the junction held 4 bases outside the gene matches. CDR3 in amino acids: CSTRTSGSSYNEQFF. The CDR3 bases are TGCAGTACGAGGACTAGCGGGAGCTCCTACAATGAGCAGTTCTTC.

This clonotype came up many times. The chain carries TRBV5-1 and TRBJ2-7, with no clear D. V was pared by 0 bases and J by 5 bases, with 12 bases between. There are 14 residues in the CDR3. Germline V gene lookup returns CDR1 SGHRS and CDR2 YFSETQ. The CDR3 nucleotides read TGCGCCAGCAGCTTGGGTGGGGTTGTCAACGAGCAGTACTTC. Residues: CASSLGGVVNEQYF.

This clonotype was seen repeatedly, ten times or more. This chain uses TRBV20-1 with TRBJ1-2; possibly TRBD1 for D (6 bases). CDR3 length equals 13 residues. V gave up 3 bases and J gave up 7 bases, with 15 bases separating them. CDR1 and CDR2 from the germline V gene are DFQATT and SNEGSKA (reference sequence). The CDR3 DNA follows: TGCAGTGCTAGCGAGCGGGGGCTGCGTGGCTACACCTTC. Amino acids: CSASERGLRGYTF.

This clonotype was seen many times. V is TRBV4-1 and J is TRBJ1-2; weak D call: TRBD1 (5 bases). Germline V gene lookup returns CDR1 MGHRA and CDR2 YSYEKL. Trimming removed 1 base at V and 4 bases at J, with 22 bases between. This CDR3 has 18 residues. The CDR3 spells CASSQVTPRRRGSYGYTF. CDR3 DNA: TGCGCCAGCAGCCAAGTCACCCCCCGTAGGAGGGGAAGCTATGGCTACACCTTC.